This TCR beta chain was observed in a study of blood T cell repertoires in COVID-19. Clones were read by immunoSEQ multiplex PCR, and TCRdb kept only the in-frame ones, dropping some. The table shows approximately 150,000 clones, with 75% to 90% occurring only once. This clone appeared once. Germline CDR1 is SGHRS and CDR2 is YFSETQ. V lost 0 bases, J lost 3 bases, and 9 bases lay in between. The CDR3 spans 14 residues. The specimen was PBMCs or T cells enriched from blood (not recorded which). The gene calls are TRBV5-1 and TRBJ1-1; D is undetermined. The sequence derives from a man in his 70s who had been exposed to COVID-19. In DNA form, the CDR3 reads TGCGCCAGCAGCTTGGGGAGTTGGGACACTGAAGCTTTCTTT. It specifies CASSLGSWDTEAFF.